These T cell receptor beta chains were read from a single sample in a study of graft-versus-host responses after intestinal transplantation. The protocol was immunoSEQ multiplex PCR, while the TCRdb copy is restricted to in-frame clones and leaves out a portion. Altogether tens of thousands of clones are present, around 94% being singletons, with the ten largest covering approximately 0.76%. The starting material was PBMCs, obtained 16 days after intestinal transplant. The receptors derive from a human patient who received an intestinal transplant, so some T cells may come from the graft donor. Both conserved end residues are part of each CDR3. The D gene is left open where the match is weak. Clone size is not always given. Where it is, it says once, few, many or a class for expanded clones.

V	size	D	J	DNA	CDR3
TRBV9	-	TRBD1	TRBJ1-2	TGTGCCAGCAGCGTAGCCGCCGGGTGGACAGGGAACGGCTACACCTTC	CASSVAAGWTGNGYTF
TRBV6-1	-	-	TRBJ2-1	TGTGCCAGCAGTGAACGGGGTAGTGGAGATGAGCAGTTCTTC	CASSERGSGDEQFF
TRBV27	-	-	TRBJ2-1	TGTGCCAGCACCAATCCTGGGACTGGGGACTACAATGAGCAGTTCTTC	CASTNPGTGDYNEQFF
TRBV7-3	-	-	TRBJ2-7	TGTGCCAGCAGCCTCCCCGCGTGGGGTTCTATTAACGAGCAGTACTTC	CASSLPAWGSINEQYF
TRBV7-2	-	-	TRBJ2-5	TGTGCCAGCAGCTGGGTGGACCGCACCATGGAGACCCAGTACTTC	CASSWVDRTMETQYF
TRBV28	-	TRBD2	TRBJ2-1	TGTGCCAGCATACGGTTCGGTGGAAATCAAAGACTAGCGGGTTTCGACAATGAGCAGTTCTTC	CASIRFGGNQRLAGFDNEQFF
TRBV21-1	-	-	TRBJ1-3	TGTGCCAGCAGCTTGAGTGTACTACAACACGCACGAAACACCATATATTTT	CASSLSVLQHARNTIYF
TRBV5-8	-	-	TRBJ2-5	TGTGCCAGCAGTGCGCCGTCGGGGCCACAAGAGACCCAGTACTTC	CASSAPSGPQETQYF
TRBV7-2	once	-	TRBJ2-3	TGTGCCAGCAGCTGGATTACGAATACGCAGTATTTT	CASSWITNTQYF
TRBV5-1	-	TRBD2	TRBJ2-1	TGCGCCAGCAGCTTGGGGGGACTAGCGGGAGGGTACAATGAGCAGTTCTTC	CASSLGGLAGGYNEQFF
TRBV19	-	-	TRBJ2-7	TGTGCCAGTAGCCCCTATGGTGGAGGCTACGAGCAGTACTTC	CASSPYGGGYEQYF
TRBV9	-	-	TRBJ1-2	TGTGCCAGCAGCGTAGATAAGGGAGGCTACACCTTC	CASSVDKGGYTF
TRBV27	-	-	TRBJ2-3	TGTGCCAGCAGTTCTAGCCCAGATACGCAGTATTTT	CASSSSPDTQYF
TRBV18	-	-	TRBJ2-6	TGTGCCAGCTCCCCGACTGAGCCATCTGGGGCCAACGTCCTGACTTTC	CASSPTEPSGANVLTF
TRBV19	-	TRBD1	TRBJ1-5	TGTGCCAGTAGGATCGACAGGGGGGAATATCAGCCCCAGCATTTT	CASRIDRGEYQPQHF
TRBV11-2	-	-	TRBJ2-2	TGTGCCAGCAGTCCGAGCCTCAACACCGGGGAGCTGTTTTTT	CASSPSLNTGELFF
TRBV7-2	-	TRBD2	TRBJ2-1	TGTGCCAGCAGCTTAGAGCGGGGAACTGAGCAGTTCTTC	CASSLERGTEQFF
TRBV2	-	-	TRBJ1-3	TGTGCCAGCAGTCAACCCCTGGGCTTCTCTGGAAACACCATATATTTT	CASSQPLGFSGNTIYF
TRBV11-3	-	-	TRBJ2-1	TGTGCCAGCAGCTCACATTTTTCAAGCGGGCCCAATGAGCAGTTCTTC	CASSSHFSSGPNEQFF
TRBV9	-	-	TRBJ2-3	TGTGCCAGCAGCGTACGAGGGGAAGATACGCAGTATTTT	CASSVRGEDTQYF
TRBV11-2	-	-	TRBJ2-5	TGTGCCAGCAGCTTAATCTGGTCAGACCAAGAGACCCAGTACTTC	CASSLIWSDQETQYF
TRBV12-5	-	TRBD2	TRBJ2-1	TGTGCTAGTGCCGGGGGGTCCAGCGGGAGTCCGGATGAGCAGTTCTTC	CASAGGSSGSPDEQFF
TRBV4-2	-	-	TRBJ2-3	TGTGCCAGCAGCCAAGATCGGTATCGGACGGGAGTCACAGATACGCAGTATTTT	CASSQDRYRTGVTDTQYF
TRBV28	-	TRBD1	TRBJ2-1	TGTGCCAGCAGCCCTCCGGGACAGGGCTACAATGAGCAGTTCTTC	CASSPPGQGYNEQFF
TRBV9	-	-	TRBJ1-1	TGTGCCAGCAGCGTAGTGTCGGGGGGCGACACTGAAGCTTTCTTT	CASSVVSGGDTEAFF
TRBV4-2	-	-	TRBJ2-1	TGTGCCAGCAGCCCCCGGGGCCCCTGGTCGGGCGCCTACTCCTACAATGAGCAGTTCTTC	CASSPRGPWSGAYSYNEQFF
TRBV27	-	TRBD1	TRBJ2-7	TGTGCCAGCAGTTTACAAGCGGACAGGGATTACGAGCAGTACTTC	CASSLQADRDYEQYF
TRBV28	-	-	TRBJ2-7	TGTGCCAGCAGTTCCATAGGGACTGCCGGCTCCTACGAGCAGTACTTC	CASSSIGTAGSYEQYF
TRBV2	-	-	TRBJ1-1	TGTGCCAGCAGAGGGTCCGGGGCTAAGAACACTGAAGCTTTCTTT	CASRGSGAKNTEAFF
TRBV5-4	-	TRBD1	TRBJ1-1	TGTGCCAGCAGCTCGACCGGGACAGGGAGGACTGAAGCTTTCTTT	CASSSTGTGRTEAFF
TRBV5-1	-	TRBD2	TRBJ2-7	TGCGCCAGCAGCCGCGGGCTAGCGGGAGGGAACTACGAGCAGTACTTC	CASSRGLAGGNYEQYF
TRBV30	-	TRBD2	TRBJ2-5	TGTGCCTGGAGCGCCGGACTAGCGGGGGAGACCCAGTACTTC	CAWSAGLAGETQYF
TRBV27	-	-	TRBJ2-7	TGTGCCACCTCTATCCGAGGGGGCTTCCGGGGGGAGCAGTACTTC	CATSIRGGFRGEQYF
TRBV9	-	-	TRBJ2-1	TGTGCCAGCAGCGTAATTGGGGTAGCTTCCTACAATGAGCAGTTCTTC	CASSVIGVASYNEQFF
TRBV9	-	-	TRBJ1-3	TGTGCCAGCAGCTCCCAAATCGTTTCTAACACCATATATTTT	CASSSQIVSNTIYF
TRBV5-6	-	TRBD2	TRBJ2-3	TGTGCCAGCAGCGACTTCGGCGGGGGGAGCACAGATACGCAGTATTTT	CASSDFGGGSTDTQYF
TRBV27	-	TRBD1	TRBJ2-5	TGTGCCAGCAGTTTATTGGTAGGGGGCCTCCAAGAGACCCAGTACTTC	CASSLLVGGLQETQYF
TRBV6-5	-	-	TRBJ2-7	TGTGCCAGCGCGTTCTCCTACGAGCAGTACTTC	CASAFSYEQYF
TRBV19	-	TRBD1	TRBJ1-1	TGTGCCAGTAGTCCCCGGCAGGGGGCTGAAGCTTTCTTT	CASSPRQGAEAFF
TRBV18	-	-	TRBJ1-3	TGTGCCAGCTCACCTGTAGCGGCCGTCTCTGGAAACACCATATATTTT	CASSPVAAVSGNTIYF
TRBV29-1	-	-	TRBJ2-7	TGCAGCGTTGAAGAGTGGGTGGGACCTATTTACGAACAGTACTTC	CSVEEWVGPIYEQYF
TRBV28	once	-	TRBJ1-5	TGTGCCAGCGGGACCAATCAGCCCCAGCATTTT	CASGTNQPQHF
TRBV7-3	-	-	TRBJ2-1	TGTGCCAGCAGCGCCAAGAGGGGACCTTCCTCCTACAATGAGCAGTTCTTC	CASSAKRGPSSYNEQFF
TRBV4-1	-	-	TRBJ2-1	TGTGCCAGCAGCCAAAGCGTTGTCTACAATGAGCAGTTCTTC	CASSQSVVYNEQFF
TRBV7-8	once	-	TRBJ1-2	TGTGCCAGCAGCTTAGGTACAGGAAGAGTCTATGGCTACACCTTC	CASSLGTGRVYGYTF
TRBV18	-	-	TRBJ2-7	TGTGCCAGCTCACCAACGGACCCTGGGGAGCAGTACTTC	CASSPTDPGEQYF
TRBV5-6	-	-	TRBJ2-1	TGTGCCAGCAGCTTGGCTTTGCGTGGGGAGCAGTTCTTC	CASSLALRGEQFF
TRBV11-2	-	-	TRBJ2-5	TGTGCCAGCAGCGACCTTAGCGGTAGTCAAGAGACCCAGTACTTC	CASSDLSGSQETQYF
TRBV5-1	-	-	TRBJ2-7	TGCGCCAGCAGCTTTAACGGCCTCCCCACCTACGAGCAGTACTTC	CASSFNGLPTYEQYF
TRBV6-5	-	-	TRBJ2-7	TGTGCCAGCAGTTACTCGGGGGTGGGGGAGGCCAAGCAGTACTTC	CASSYSGVGEAKQYF
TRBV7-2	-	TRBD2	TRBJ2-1	TGTGCCAGCAGCCCCGGGGTAGCGGGAGTGAATGAGCAGTTCTTC	CASSPGVAGVNEQFF
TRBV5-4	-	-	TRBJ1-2	TGTGCCAGCAGCTTGTTAGGGATGGGGACTCTCTTC	CASSLLGMGTLF
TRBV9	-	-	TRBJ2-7	TGTGCCAGCAGCCCCATGGACAGCTACGAGCAGTACTTC	CASSPMDSYEQYF